The clone carrying this T cell receptor (beta chain) was observed a handful of times. Its antigen is unknown. TCRdb re-called the reads through MiXCR, storing one row per CDR3 protein. Here the sample spans about 260,000 distinct CDR3 sequences, roughly 13% being singletons. V was pared by 1 base and J by 5 bases, with 10 bases between. The CDR3 length is 13 residues. CDR1 SGHRS and CDR2 YFSETQ come from the germline V gene. This entry is derived from a study of T cell repertoires in cytomegalovirus infection. About the research overall: TCR beta signatures that were public indicated CMV infection and matching HLA type.

General study findings and limits: Carriers of CMV plus the relevant HLA were identified by cumulative public TCR beta family frequency. The ex vivo response was dominated by HLA-C-restricted CMV-specific TCR beta clonotypes.

Sequencing was performed on PBMCs. The rearrangement links TRBV5-1 to TRBJ2-7, with a possible D match to TRBD2 (5 bases). The TCR comes from a human donor in good health (CMV status not recorded). Some clones in this sample may be carry-over from other donors' samples. The CDR3 spells CASSLPSFHEQYF. Here the CDR3 DNA reads TGCGCCAGCAGCTTGCCTAGCTTCCACGAGCAGTACTTC.